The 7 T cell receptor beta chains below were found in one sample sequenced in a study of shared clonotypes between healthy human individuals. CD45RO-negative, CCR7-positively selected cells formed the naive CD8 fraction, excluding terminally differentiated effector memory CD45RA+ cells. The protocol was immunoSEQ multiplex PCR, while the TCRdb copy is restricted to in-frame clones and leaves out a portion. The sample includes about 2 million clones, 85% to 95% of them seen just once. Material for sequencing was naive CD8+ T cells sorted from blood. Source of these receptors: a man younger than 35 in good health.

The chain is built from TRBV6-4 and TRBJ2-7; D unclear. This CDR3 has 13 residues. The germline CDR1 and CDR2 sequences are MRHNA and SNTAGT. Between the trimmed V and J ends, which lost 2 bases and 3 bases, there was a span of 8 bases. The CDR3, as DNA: TGTGCCAGCAGTGACCGACCAGGCTACGAGCAGTACTTC. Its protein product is CASSDRPGYEQYF.

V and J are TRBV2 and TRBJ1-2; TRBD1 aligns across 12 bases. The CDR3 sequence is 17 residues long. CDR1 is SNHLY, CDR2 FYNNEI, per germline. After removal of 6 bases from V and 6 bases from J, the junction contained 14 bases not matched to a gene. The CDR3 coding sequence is TGTGCCAGCAGCTATGGTGGGACAGGGGGCGCCTGGGATGGCTACACCTTC. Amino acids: CASSYGGTGGAWDGYTF. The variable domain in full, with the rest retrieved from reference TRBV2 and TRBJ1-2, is EPEVTQTPSHQVTQMGQEVILRCVPISNHLYFYWYRQILGQKVEFLVSFYNNEISEKSEIFDDQFSVERPDGSNFTLKIRSTKLEDSAMYFCASSYGGTGGAWDGYTFGSGTRLTVV.

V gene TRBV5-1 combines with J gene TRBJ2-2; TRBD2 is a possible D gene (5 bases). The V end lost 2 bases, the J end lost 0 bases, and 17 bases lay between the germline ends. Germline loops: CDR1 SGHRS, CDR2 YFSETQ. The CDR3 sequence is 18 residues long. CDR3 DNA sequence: TGCGCCAGCAGCTTTACGACATACTCGGGGTCGAACACCGGGGAGCTGTTTTTT. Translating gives CASSFTTYSGSNTGELFF.

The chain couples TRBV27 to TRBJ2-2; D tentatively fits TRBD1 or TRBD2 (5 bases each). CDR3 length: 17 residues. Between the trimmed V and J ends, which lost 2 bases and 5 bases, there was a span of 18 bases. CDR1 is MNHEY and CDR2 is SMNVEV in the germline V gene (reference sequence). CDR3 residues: CASSLGGSRFFTGELFF. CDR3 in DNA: TGTGCCAGCAGTTTAGGGGGAAGTCGTTTCTTTACCGGGGAGCTGTTTTTT.

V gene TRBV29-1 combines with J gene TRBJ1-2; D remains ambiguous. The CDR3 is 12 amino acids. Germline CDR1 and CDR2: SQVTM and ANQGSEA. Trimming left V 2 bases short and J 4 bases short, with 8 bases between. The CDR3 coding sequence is TGCAGCGTTGAACCAGGACCCTATGGCTACACCTTC. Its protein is CSVEPGPYGYTF.

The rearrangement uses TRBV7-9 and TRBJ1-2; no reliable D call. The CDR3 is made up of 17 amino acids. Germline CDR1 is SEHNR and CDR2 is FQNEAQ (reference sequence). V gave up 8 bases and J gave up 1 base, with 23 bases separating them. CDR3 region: CASSSDLTEARNYGYTF. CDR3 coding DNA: TGTGCCAGCTCCTCGGACCTCACGGAGGCACGTAACTATGGCTACACCTTC.

The CDR3 coding sequence is TGTGCCAGCAGCGTAGCTCTCTCAGGGGAGACCCAGTACTTC. Translation gives CASSVALSGETQYF. The gene calls are TRBV9 and TRBJ2-5; a weak D match, TRBD1 (5 bases). V was clipped by 0 bases and J by 5 bases, with 11 bases between them. CDR3 length: 14 amino acids. CDR1 SGDLS and CDR2 YYNGEE come from the germline V gene. Full variable domain (missing parts from reference TRBV9 and TRBJ2-5): DSGVTQTPKHLITATGQRVTLRCSPRSGDLSVYWYQQSLDQGLQFLIQYYNGEERAKGNILERFSAQQFPDLHSELNLSSLELGDSALYFCASSVALSGETQYFGPGTRLLVL.